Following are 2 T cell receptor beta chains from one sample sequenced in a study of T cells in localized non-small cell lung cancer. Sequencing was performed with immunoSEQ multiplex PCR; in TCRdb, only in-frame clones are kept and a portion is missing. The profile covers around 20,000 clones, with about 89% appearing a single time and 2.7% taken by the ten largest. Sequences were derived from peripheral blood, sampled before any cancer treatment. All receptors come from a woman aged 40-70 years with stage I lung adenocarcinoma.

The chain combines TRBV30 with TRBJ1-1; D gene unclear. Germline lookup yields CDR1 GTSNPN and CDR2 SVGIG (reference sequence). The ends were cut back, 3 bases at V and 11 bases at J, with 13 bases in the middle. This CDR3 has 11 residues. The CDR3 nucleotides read TGTGCCTGGAGGCTTGGGCAGGCTGCTTTCTTT. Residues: CAWRLGQAAFF.

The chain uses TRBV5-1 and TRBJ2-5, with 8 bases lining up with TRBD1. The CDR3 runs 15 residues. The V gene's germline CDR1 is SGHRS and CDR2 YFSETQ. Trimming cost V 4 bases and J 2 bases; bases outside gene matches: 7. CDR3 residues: CASSINTGGQETQYF. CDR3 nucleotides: TGCGCCAGCAGCATTAACACAGGGGGACAAGAGACCCAGTACTTC.